The clone carrying this TCR beta chain appeared a few times. Its specificity is not known. J lost 1 base, V lost 6 bases, and 9 bases had no gene match. The CDR3 spans 16 residues. The germline V gene encodes CDR1 LNHDA and CDR2 SQIVND (reference sequence). The data were taken from a study of cytomegalovirus exposure and HLA in healthy donors. Study-wide background: A prior analysis found 100 million to 140 million unique TCR beta sequences from 150 million to 200 million T cells.

PCR involved 60 Vbeta and 13 Jbeta primers. In the authors' methods: Later analysis identified around 85 million unique TCR beta chains, about 11 million shared. Clones were read by immunoSEQ multiplex PCR, and TCRdb kept only the in-frame ones, dropping some. V and J calls plus clone size are reproduced from that table; the DNA served to infer D and trimming. This repertoire shows 50,000 to 60,000 clones, 78% found once; its top ten account for 1.4%. Study-wide results and caveats: It was shown in a later analysis that HLA-associated TCR beta chains were more clonally expanded than other, equally common chains.

Source material: PBMCs. J is TRBJ1-2 and V is TRBV19, with 9 nucleotides matching TRBD1. The clonotype originates from a female donor in good health and CMV-seronegative. The CDR3 region has the DNA TGTGCCAGTAGGATATTGCCGGGACAGGGTAACTATGGCTACACCTTC. Its translation: CASRILPGQGNYGYTF.